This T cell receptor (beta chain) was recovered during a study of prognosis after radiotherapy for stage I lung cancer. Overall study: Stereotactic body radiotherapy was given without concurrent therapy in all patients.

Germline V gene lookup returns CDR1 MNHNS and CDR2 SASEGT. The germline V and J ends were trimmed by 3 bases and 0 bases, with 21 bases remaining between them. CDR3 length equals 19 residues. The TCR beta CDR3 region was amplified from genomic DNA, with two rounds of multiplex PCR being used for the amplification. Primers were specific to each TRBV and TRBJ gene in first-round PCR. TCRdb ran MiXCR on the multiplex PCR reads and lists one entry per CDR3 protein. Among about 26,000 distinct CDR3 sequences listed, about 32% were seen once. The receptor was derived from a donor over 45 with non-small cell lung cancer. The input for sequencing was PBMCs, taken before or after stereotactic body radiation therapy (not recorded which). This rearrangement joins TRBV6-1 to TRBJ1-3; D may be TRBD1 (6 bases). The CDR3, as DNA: TGTGCCAGCAGTGACCACTCCCTACAGGGCGCTCTCTCTGGAAACACCATATATTTT. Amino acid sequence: CASSDHSLQGALSGNTIYF.